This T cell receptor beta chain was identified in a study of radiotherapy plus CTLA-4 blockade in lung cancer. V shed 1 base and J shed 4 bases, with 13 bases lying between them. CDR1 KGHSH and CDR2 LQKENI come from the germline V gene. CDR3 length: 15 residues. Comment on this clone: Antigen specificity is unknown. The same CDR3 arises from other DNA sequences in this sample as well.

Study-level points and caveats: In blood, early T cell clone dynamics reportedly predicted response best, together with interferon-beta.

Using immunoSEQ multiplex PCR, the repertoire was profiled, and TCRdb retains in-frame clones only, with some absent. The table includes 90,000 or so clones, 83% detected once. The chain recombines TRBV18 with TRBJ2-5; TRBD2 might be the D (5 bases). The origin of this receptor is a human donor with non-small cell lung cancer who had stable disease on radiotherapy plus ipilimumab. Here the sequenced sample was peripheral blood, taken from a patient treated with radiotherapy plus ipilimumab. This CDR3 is CASSPLPGFGETQYF. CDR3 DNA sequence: TGTGCCAGCTCACCACTTCCGGGGTTTGGAGAGACCCAGTACTTC.